Described below is a single T cell receptor beta chain sequence and its context. The target antigen is unknown. This entry belongs to a study of cytomegalovirus exposure and HLA in healthy donors. Study-wide background: Most donors, more than 80% of approximately 400 genotyped, fell in the Caucasian-associated ancestry cluster. General observations from the study: As immune exposure information, only CMV serostatus was available. Clonal expansion, a later analysis showed, was greater in HLA-associated TCR beta chains than in equally common others.

Those who donated were healthy bone marrow donors. Trimming took 1 base from V and 7 from J, leaving 14 bases between them. CDR1 and CDR2 (germline): MGHRA, YSYEKL. This CDR3 region has 15 residues. PCR involved 60 Vbeta and 13 Jbeta primers. Using immunoSEQ multiplex PCR, the repertoire was profiled, and TCRdb retains in-frame clones only, with some absent. The sample holds 200,000 to 250,000 clones; around 80% are singletons and the top ten take approximately 0.63%. The chain recombines TRBV4-1 with TRBJ2-1, with a tentative D call TRBD1 (6 bases). Input material: PBMCs. The clonotype originates from a man younger than 35 in good health and CMV-seronegative. The CDR3 DNA sequence: TGCGCCAGCAGCCAAGTCACAGGGTTTACGAATGAGCAGTTCTTC. The encoded protein is CASSQVTGFTNEQFF.